Described below is a single TCR beta chain sequence and its context. Its antigen is not identified. The record originates from a study of cytomegalovirus exposure and HLA in healthy donors. With 5 bases removed from V and 0 bases from J, the gap between germline ends came to 13 bases. This CDR3 is 15 amino acids long. Germline V lookup: CDR1 SGHTA, CDR2 FQGTGA. Findings of the study overall: Immune exposure was documented only through CMV serostatus. The likely explanation for a cluster of highly shared sequence variants was sequencing artifact.

The PCR was carried out with 60 Vbeta primers and 13 Jbeta primers. TCRdb keeps only in-frame clones here, not all; method: immunoSEQ multiplex PCR. The sample has some 160,000 clones; almost 85% are singletons. The V gene is TRBV7-3, the J gene TRBJ1-1, with D uncertain. The sequenced material came from PBMCs. The sequence derives from a woman aged 50 to 60 in good health and CMV-seronegative. CDR3 loop: CASSPLAELNTEAFF. The CDR3 coding sequence is TGTGCCAGCAGCCCCCTGGCGGAGTTGAACACTGAAGCTTTCTTT.